This paragraph covers one T cell receptor (beta chain) sequence. Its antigen is unidentified. This sample is part of a study of T cells in Graves' hyperthyroidism and ophthalmopathy. General observations from the study: Among clonotypes expanded in thyroid above 0.001, most were also found in blood.

Per germline, CDR1 LGHNA and CDR2 YSLEER. The CDR3 is 17 residues long. Trimming shortened V by 0 bases and J by 4 bases, and 16 bases separated the two germline ends. Amplification targeted TCR beta CDR3 regions from RNA transcripts. First-round RT-PCR targeting the TCR CDR3 was performed with the HTBI primer set. Each CDR3 protein is one row after TCRdb ran MiXCR on the multiplex PCR reads. The table includes 700,000 to 950,000 distinct CDR3 sequences, approximately 36% detected once. This clonotype was sampled from a woman between 40 and 50 years old with Graves' hyperthyroidism. This sequence joins TRBV4-3 and TRBJ1-3; D is undetermined. Sequencing was carried out using blood. CDR3 amino acids: CASSQDLREAGGNTIYF. The DNA of the CDR3 is TGCGCCAGCAGCCAAGATCTTCGGGAAGCAGGAGGAAACACCATATATTTT.